Listed here are 20 T cell receptor beta chains from one sample, sequenced in a study of blood T cell repertoires in COVID-19. Assay: immunoSEQ multiplex PCR; the TCRdb copy retains only in-frame clones and omits some. Of fewer than 65,000 clones listed, about 85% are singletons. Sequenced: peripheral blood. The source is a human donor with acute or convalescent COVID-19. The donor label of this sample is uncertain.

The chain carries TRBV4-1 and TRBJ2-1; TRBD2 matches at 9 bases. The CDR3 totals 17 residues. In germline, CDR1 is MGHRA, CDR2 YSYEKL. J lost 8 bases, V lost 1 base, and 12 bases had no gene match. In DNA, the CDR3 is TGCGCCAGCAGCCAAGCCGGTCGCGGGAGGGCCCTTGATGAGCAGTTCTTC. This translates into CASSQAGRGRALDEQFF.

The chain joins TRBV6-1 to TRBJ2-7; the match to TRBD1 covers 9 bases. Looked up from germline, CDR1 is MNHNS and CDR2 is SASEGT. This CDR3 contains 16 residues. J gave up 5 bases and V 3 bases, and 11 bases lay outside the gene matches. CDR3 nucleotide sequence: TGTGCCAGCAGTGACCGTTTGTGGGACAGGGTCGACGAGCAGTACGTC. Translated, it gives CASSDRLWDRVDEQYV.

The chain uses TRBV28 and TRBJ1-1; the D gene is possibly TRBD1 (5 bases). Trimming took off 1 base at V and 1 base at J, with 10 bases between the two ends. The CDR3 loop spans 15 amino acids. Per germline, CDR1 MDHEN and CDR2 SYDVKM. The CDR3 DNA reads as TGTGCCAGCAGTTTATTGCGGGGGAGGAACACTGAAGCTTTCTTT. Translating gives CASSLLRGRNTEAFF. The whole variable domain, filled in from reference TRBV28 and TRBJ1-1, reads DVKVTQSSRYLVKRTGEKVFLECVQDMDHENMFWYRQDPGLGLRLIYFSYDVKMKEKGDIPEGYSVSREKKERFSLILESASTNQTSMYLCASSLLRGRNTEAFFGQGTRLTVV.

This chain uses TRBV7-3 with TRBJ2-2, with 14 nucleotides matching TRBD2. Unmatched junction bases numbered 6, after V lost 5 bases and J lost 7 bases. Per germline, CDR1 SGHTA and CDR2 FQGTGA. The CDR3 runs to 16 residues. CDR3 loop: CASSPGLAGGYGELFF. CDR3 in DNA: TGTGCCAGCAGCCCAGGACTAGCGGGAGGATACGGGGAGCTGTTTTTT.

This clone was seen only once. The chain combines TRBV28 with TRBJ1-5, with D perhaps TRBD1 (6 bases). Germline loops: CDR1 MDHEN, CDR2 SYDVKM. Trimming removed 6 bases from V and 1 base from J, with 10 bases in between. This CDR3 is built from 14 residues. The CDR3 sequence is CASRKGGSNQPQHF. As DNA, the CDR3 is TGTGCCAGCAGAAAGGGGGGGAGCAATCAGCCCCAGCATTTT.

This clone came up a few times. The chain carries TRBV3-1 (or the pseudogene TRBV3-2) and TRBJ2-3; 14 bases are a match to TRBD2. The CDR3 is made up of 17 amino acids. The ends lost 8 bases at V and 5 bases at J; junction bases unmatched: 12. Per germline, CDR1 LGHDT and CDR2 YNNKEL (reference sequence). The CDR3 reads CASAEGLAGAFGDTQYF. Written as DNA, the CDR3 is TGTGCCAGCGCTGAGGGACTAGCGGGAGCCTTTGGAGATACGCAGTATTTT.

V gene TRBV6-2 or TRBV6-3 combines with J gene TRBJ1-1; the match to TRBD1 covers 7 bases. Germline assignment: CDR1 MNHEY and CDR2 SVGEGT. The ends lost 5 bases at V and 10 bases at J; junction bases unmatched: 7. This CDR3 contains 12 residues. CDR3: CASSRQGLGAFF. The CDR3 nucleotides are TGTGCCAGCAGTCGACAGGGTCTTGGAGCTTTCTTT.

The chain carries TRBV6-5 and TRBJ2-1; 10 nucleotides align to TRBD1. This CDR3 comprises 14 residues. CDR1 and CDR2 from the germline V gene are MNHEY and SVGAGI. V was clipped by 6 bases and J by 6 bases; unmatched bases: 5. CDR3 amino acids: CASRGQGLSNEQFF. As DNA, the CDR3 is TGTGCCAGCAGGGGACAGGGGCTGAGCAATGAGCAGTTCTTC.

The chain is built from TRBV28 and TRBJ1-2; 11 bases are a match to TRBD1. The CDR3 consists of 16 residues. V dropped 7 bases and J dropped 8; count of bases not matched to a gene: 15. The germline V gene encodes CDR1 MDHEN and CDR2 SYDVKM. The CDR3: CASKTAGQGGMRGYTF. DNA of the CDR3: TGTGCCAGCAAAACAGCGGGACAGGGGGGGATGCGCGGCTACACCTTC.

V and J are TRBV21-1 and TRBJ2-2; TRBD1 is the table's D call, not checked against the DNA. TRBV21-1 is shown as a pseudogene. This CDR3 has 16 residues. The CDR3 DNA reads as TGTGCCAGCAGCACGCGGGACAGGGAGAACACCGGGGAGCTGTTTTTT. As protein: CASSTRDRENTGELFF.

This chain joins TRBV6-2 or TRBV6-3 and TRBJ2-7, with D possibly matching TRBD1 (6 bases). Germline V gene data show CDR1 as MNHEY and CDR2 as SVGEGT. The germline V and J ends were trimmed by 2 bases and 2 bases, with 10 bases remaining between them. The CDR3 is 14 residues long. The CDR3, as DNA: TGTGCCAGCAGTTACCTGACAGGACCCTACGAGCAGTACTTC. This encodes CASSYLTGPYEQYF.

The chain carries TRBV5-1 and TRBJ2-2, with TRBD1 matching over 12 bases. The V gene's germline CDR1 is SGHRS and CDR2 YFSETQ. V lost 5 bases, J lost 6 bases, and 5 bases stayed unmatched. The CDR3 is 15 residues long. CDR3 loop: CASRQGQGAAGELFF. CDR3 in DNA: TGCGCCAGCAGGCAGGGACAGGGGGCGGCCGGGGAGCTGTTTTTT.

The chain couples TRBV15 to TRBJ1-6, with TRBD1 identical over 7 bases. The CDR3 contains 13 residues. Germline CDR1 and CDR2: LNHNV and YYDKDF (reference sequence). The trim removed 10 bases at V and 8 bases at J, leaving 8 bases unmatched. The CDR3: CAIQGERYSPLHF. The CDR3 DNA reads as TGTGCCATCCAGGGGGAGAGGTATTCACCCCTCCACTTT.

The V gene is TRBV7-8, the J gene TRBJ2-3; D gene ambiguous. V lost 4 bases to trimming and J lost 2 bases, with 10 bases between them. The CDR3 has 14 amino acids. Germline V CDR1 and CDR2: SGHVS, FQNEAQ. In DNA form, the CDR3 reads TGTGCCAGCAGCTACCAAACAAACACAGATACGCAGTATTTT. As protein: CASSYQTNTDTQYF.

The CDR3 coding sequence is TGCAGCGTTGTAACCGAGGGTCACAATCAGCCCCAGCATTTT. Translated: CSVVTEGHNQPQHF. This chain connects TRBV29-1 to TRBJ1-5; no firm D call. Looked up from germline, CDR1 is SQVTM and CDR2 is ANQGSEA. CDR3 size: 14 residues. Trimming removed 4 bases at V and 3 bases at J, with 13 bases between.

J is TRBJ1-1 and V is TRBV5-1; no reliable D call. Between the trimmed V and J ends, which lost 0 bases and 1 base, there was a span of 13 bases. Germline loops: CDR1 SGHRS, CDR2 YFSETQ. The length of the CDR3 is 16 residues. DNA for the CDR3: TGCGCCAGCAGCTTGGGGGCCGGACGGGAGAACACTGAAGCTTTCTTT. It is translated as CASSLGAGRENTEAFF.

The V gene is TRBV28, the J gene TRBJ1-2; TRBD1 aligns across 11 bases. Germline CDR1 MDHEN, CDR2 SYDVKM. The CDR3 has 15 amino acids. The V segment lost 3 bases and the J segment 8 bases; nucleotides outside the gene matches: 8. The CDR3 sequence is CASSLGDRGLVGYTF. Here the CDR3 DNA reads TGTGCCAGCAGTTTGGGGGACAGGGGGTTAGTAGGCTACACCTTC.

The V and J genes are TRBV19 and TRBJ2-1; TRBD2 agrees at 8 bases. Germline loops: CDR1 LNHDA, CDR2 SQIVND (reference sequence). The CDR3 consists of 14 residues. Trimming at V came to 7 bases and at J to 9 bases, leaving 11 bases not matched to a gene. In nucleotides, the CDR3 is TGTGCCAGTACCTGGACTAGCACACGAGGTGAGCAGTTCTTC. Its translation is CASTWTSTRGEQFF.

The gene calls are TRBV2 and TRBJ2-6; 8 nucleotides align to TRBD1. Germline V CDR1 and CDR2: SNHLY, FYNNEI. Trimming removed 5 bases from V and 1 base from J; junction bases left unmatched: 4. This CDR3 contains 16 residues. CDR3 coding DNA: TGTGCCAGCAGTAAGGACAGGGCATCTGGGGCCAACGTCCTGACTTTC. This codes for CASSKDRASGANVLTF.

This chain connects TRBV3-1 (or the pseudogene TRBV3-2) to TRBJ1-1; TRBD1 is a possible D gene (5 bases). Per the germline V gene, CDR1 is LGHDT and CDR2 is YNNKEL (reference sequence). The V end was cut by 6 bases, the J end by 0 bases, with 17 bases between. CDR3 length: 16 residues. Here the CDR3 DNA reads TGTGCCAGCAGTCGCCGGGACGCGGGGATGAACACTGAAGCTTTCTTT. This codes for CASSRRDAGMNTEAFF.